One and the same sample provided the 25 T cell receptor beta chains below, sequenced in a study of blood T cell repertoires in COVID-19 (TCRdb year 2020). Preparation of the library involved the immunoSEQ multiplex PCR assay. TCRdb holds this immuneACCESS table with in-frame rearrangements only. Some clones are missing; in checked studies, unresolved V genes explain under half, and the rest has no known cause. For this sample the table gives about 330,000 clones, of which roughly 83% were detected only once. 1.5% to 2% of the sample goes to the ten largest clones. Material for sequencing was peripheral blood. All receptors come from a woman aged 45-60 years with acute or convalescent COVID-19.

The chain combines TRBV10-3 with TRBJ2-3; TRBD2 aligns across 8 bases. This CDR3 has 17 amino acids. V was clipped by 7 bases and J by 0 bases; unmatched bases: 12. Germline lookup yields CDR1 ENHRY and CDR2 SYGVKD. In nucleotides, the CDR3 is TGTGCCATCAAAGGGGCCGAACTAGCGGCCAGCACAGATACGCAGTATTTT. Amino acids: CAIKGAELAASTDTQYF.

The chain employs TRBV6-1 and TRBJ1-3; weak D call: TRBD1 (6 bases). V was trimmed by 1 base and J by 4 bases, leaving 14 bases between them. The length of the CDR3 is 16 residues. CDR1 and CDR2 (germline): MNHNS, SASEGT. The CDR3: CASSEGLAGTGNTIYF. The CDR3 bases are TGTGCCAGCAGTGAAGGCCTGGCAGGGACAGGAAACACCATATATTTT.

V is TRBV5-4 and J is TRBJ2-1; 8 bases fit TRBD2. In germline, CDR1 is SGHNT, CDR2 YYREEE (reference sequence). The CDR3 has 17 residues. J lost 3 bases, V lost 4 bases, and 12 bases had no gene match. CDR3 in amino acids: CASSQPGVAGIYNEQFF. As DNA, the CDR3 is TGTGCCAGCAGCCAACCGGGGGTAGCGGGAATCTACAATGAGCAGTTCTTC. Drawing the rest from reference TRBV5-4 and TRBJ2-1, the complete variable domain is ETGVTQSPTHLIKTRGQQVTLRCSSQSGHNTVSWYQQALGQGPQFIFQYYREEENGRGNFPPRFSGLQFPNYSSELNVNALELDDSALYLCASSQPGVAGIYNEQFFGPGTRLTVL.

The chain is built from TRBV6-4 and TRBJ2-7; tentative D call: TRBD1 (5 bases). Germline lookup yields CDR1 MRHNA and CDR2 SNTAGT. This CDR3 is 12 amino acids long. V dropped 10 bases and J dropped 0 bases, with 10 bases sitting between them. CDR3 protein: CAKGRSSYEQYF. CDR3 coding DNA: TGTGCCAAGGGGCGGAGCTCCTACGAGCAGTACTTC.

The chain couples TRBV7-2 to TRBJ2-7; D remains ambiguous. The germline CDR1 and CDR2 sequences are SGHTA and FQGNSA. The CDR3 consists of 12 residues. Trimming took 5 bases from V and 0 from J, leaving 5 bases between them. In nucleotides, the CDR3 is TGTGCCAGCAGCCCTAACTCCTACGAGCAGTACTTC. This sequence encodes CASSPNSYEQYF.

V is TRBV11-2 and J is TRBJ2-3, with 8 bases identical to TRBD2. This CDR3 has 16 residues. The junction had 7 bases not matched to a gene; V was cut back by 5 bases and J by 0 bases. CDR1 is SGHAT, CDR2 FQNNGV, per germline. As DNA, the CDR3 is TGTGCCAGCAGCCGGGGGGGACGTTATAGCACAGATACGCAGTATTTT. It translates to CASSRGGRYSTDTQYF.

This chain connects TRBV4-1 to TRBJ2-3, with 7 bases aligning to TRBD1. The CDR3 has 16 residues. Trimming removed 0 bases from V and 5 bases from J; junction bases left unmatched: 8. Germline CDR1 is MGHRA and CDR2 is YSYEKL. The CDR3 sequence: CASSQERGRRGDTQYF. CDR3 nucleotide sequence: TGCGCCAGCAGCCAAGAAAGGGGGCGGCGAGGAGATACGCAGTATTTT.

The genes are TRBV29-1 and TRBJ2-7; 11 bases align to TRBD1. The V segment lost 4 bases and the J segment 3 bases; nucleotides outside the gene matches: 5. The germline gives CDR1 SQVTM, CDR2 ANQGSEA. This CDR3 region has 14 residues. The CDR3 is CSVAGQGDIYEQYF. The CDR3 coding sequence is TGCAGCGTTGCGGGACAGGGGGACATCTACGAGCAGTACTTC.

Comment on this clone: This CDR3 is also generated by other DNA sequences in the sample. The rearrangement uses TRBV4-1 and TRBJ1-4, with TRBD1 as a possible D gene (6 bases). Germline V lookup: CDR1 MGHRA, CDR2 YSYEKL. Trimming pared 0 bases from V and 0 bases from J, leaving 11 bases between. This CDR3 contains 17 residues. As DNA, the CDR3 is TGCGCCAGCAGCCAAGACGGCAGGGGTGCAACTAATGAAAAACTGTTTTTT. The encoded protein is CASSQDGRGATNEKLFF.

The rearrangement links TRBV7-9 to TRBJ2-3, with 13 bases identical to TRBD2. In germline, CDR1 is SEHNR, CDR2 FQNEAQ (reference sequence). V lost 5 bases and J lost 1; bases outside the gene matches: 3. The CDR3 sequence is 16 residues long. The CDR3 sequence: CASSPGTSGGTDTQYF. In DNA, the CDR3 is TGTGCCAGCAGCCCGGGGACTAGCGGGGGCACAGATACGCAGTATTTT.

J is TRBJ2-7 and V is TRBV5-1; D remains ambiguous. Germline CDR1 and CDR2: SGHRS and YFSETQ. This CDR3 has 13 residues. The V end lost 2 bases, the J end lost 1 base, and 7 bases lay between the germline ends. The CDR3 DNA follows: TGCGCCAGCAGCTTCGGCGGATCCTACGAGCAGTACTTC. Translating gives CASSFGGSYEQYF.

The chain combines TRBV5-1 with TRBJ2-1; 8 bases are a match to TRBD2. This CDR3 region has 17 residues. Germline loops: CDR1 SGHRS, CDR2 YFSETQ. The junction had 6 bases not matched to a gene; V was cut back by 0 bases and J by 1 base. CDR3: CASSLGPLAGSYNEQFF. CDR3 in DNA: TGCGCCAGCAGCTTGGGCCCCCTAGCGGGTTCCTACAATGAGCAGTTCTTC.

The J gene is TRBJ2-3, the V gene TRBV5-1, with 8 bases lining up with TRBD2. The CDR3 contains 17 residues. The germline V gene has CDR1 SGHRS and CDR2 YFSETQ. V lost 3 bases to trimming and J lost 0 bases; unmatched junction nucleotides: 9. This CDR3 reads CASSSLASGLSTDTQYF. CDR3 sequence (DNA): TGCGCCAGCAGCTCCCTGGCTAGCGGGCTTAGCACAGATACGCAGTATTTT.

This sequence joins TRBV4-1 and TRBJ2-5; tentatively, D is TRBD1 (6 bases). This CDR3 has 16 amino acids. Trimming removed 3 bases at V and 4 bases at J, with 18 bases between. Germline V gene sequence: CDR1 MGHRA, CDR2 YSYEKL. The CDR3 nucleotides read TGCGCCAGCAGCCAGGTCGACAGGTACACCCCAGAGACCCAGTACTTC. Protein product: CASSQVDRYTPETQYF.

The chain is built from TRBV19 and TRBJ1-1; unclear D gene. This CDR3 contains 14 residues. V was shortened by 10 bases and J by 3 bases, with 18 bases between the two germline ends. Germline CDR1 reads LNHDA; CDR2 reads SQIVND (reference sequence). In DNA form, the CDR3 reads TGTGCCACATTGAGGGCCCCTGGGGACACTGAAGCTTTCTTT. This gives the protein CATLRAPGDTEAFF.

The chain joins TRBV28 to TRBJ2-7; D perhaps matches TRBD1 (5 bases). In germline, CDR1 is MDHEN, CDR2 SYDVKM. The germline V and J ends were trimmed by 2 bases and 3 bases, with 11 bases remaining between them. This CDR3 is 14 amino acids long. CDR3 loop: CASSLGANFYEQYF. The CDR3 DNA reads as TGTGCCAGCAGTTTAGGGGCGAACTTCTACGAGCAGTACTTC.

The chain uses TRBV7-9 and TRBJ2-1; 7 bases line up with TRBD2. Germline CDR1 is SEHNR and CDR2 is FQNEAQ (reference sequence). V gave up 3 bases and J gave up 4 bases; unmatched junction bases: 6. The CDR3 totals 15 residues. The CDR3 reads CASSFGGTTYNEQFF. The CDR3 DNA reads as TGTGCCAGCAGCTTTGGAGGGACTACTTACAATGAGCAGTTCTTC.

The chain carries TRBV4-1 and TRBJ2-7; perhaps TRBD2 as D (5 bases). The length of the CDR3 is 14 residues. V lost 0 bases to trimming and J lost 3 bases, with 9 bases between them. In germline, CDR1 is MGHRA, CDR2 YSYEKL. CDR3 loop: CASSQDSVRYEQYF. CDR3 nucleotide sequence: TGCGCCAGCAGCCAAGATAGCGTCCGCTACGAGCAGTACTTC.

V is TRBV19 and J is TRBJ1-2, with unresolved D. Germline values: CDR1 LNHDA, CDR2 SQIVND (reference sequence). There are 15 residues in the CDR3. V lost 3 bases and J 0 bases, leaving 11 bases between the germline ends. This chain's CDR3 is CASSIQRLANYGYTF. In nucleotides, the CDR3 is TGTGCCAGTAGTATTCAGCGTTTAGCTAACTATGGCTACACCTTC.

The V call is TRBV6-5, the J call TRBJ2-7, with D maybe TRBD1 (6 bases). V was shortened by 4 bases and J by 6 bases, with 13 bases between the two germline ends. The CDR3 is made up of 13 amino acids. Germline V lookup: CDR1 MNHEY, CDR2 SVGAGI. CDR3 amino acids: CASSSRQEAEQYF. DNA of the CDR3: TGTGCCAGCAGTTCGCGACAGGAGGCCGAGCAGTACTTC.

The chain has TRBV7-2 and TRBJ2-3, with 7 bases lining up with TRBD1. Germline CDR1 is SGHTA and CDR2 is FQGNSA. V lost 7 bases to trimming and J lost 5 bases; unmatched junction nucleotides: 9. The CDR3 totals 14 residues. The CDR3 nucleotides read TGTGCCAGCATCCTAGGGGGCTCTAAAGATACGCAGTATTTT. Translation gives CASILGGSKDTQYF.

V and J are TRBV3-1 (or the pseudogene TRBV3-2) and TRBJ2-7; 12 nucleotides match TRBD1. The V and J ends lost 1 base and 6 bases, in that order; junction bases with no gene match: 10. This CDR3 is 17 amino acids long. Looked up from germline, CDR1 is LGHDT and CDR2 is YNNKEL (reference sequence). CDR3 sequence: CASSQVSFGTGGFEQYF. The CDR3 DNA reads as TGTGCCAGCAGCCAAGTATCATTCGGGACAGGGGGCTTCGAGCAGTACTTC.

This rearrangement joins TRBV27 to TRBJ1-1; 8 bases map to TRBD1. Unmatched junction bases numbered 8, after V lost 5 bases and J lost 3 bases. CDR1 MNHEY and CDR2 SMNVEV come from the germline V gene (reference sequence). The CDR3 spans 15 residues. The CDR3 DNA is TGTGCCAGCAGTCCCCCGGACAGGGCGTACACTGAAGCTTTCTTT. Encoded protein: CASSPPDRAYTEAFF.

This clone was counted only a few times. The gene calls are TRBV11-2 and TRBJ2-1; D remains unclear. Germline lookup yields CDR1 SGHAT and CDR2 FQNNGV. This CDR3 contains 13 residues. V lost 0 bases, J lost 6 bases, and 6 bases lay in between. CDR3 bases: TGTGCCAGCAGCTTAGATTCCCTCAATGAGCAGTTCTTC. Amino acids: CASSLDSLNEQFF.

This clone was observed a few times. The chain employs TRBV28 and TRBJ2-1; TRBD1 matches 7 bases. CDR1 is MDHEN and CDR2 is SYDVKM in the germline V gene. This CDR3 contains 16 residues. The trim removed 3 bases at V and 5 bases at J, leaving 10 bases unmatched. CDR3 protein: CASSLTLRDRHNEQFF. The CDR3, as DNA: TGTGCCAGCAGTTTGACCCTCCGGGACAGACACAATGAGCAGTTCTTC.